This TCR beta chain was captured in a study of graft-versus-host responses after intestinal transplantation. In the case of this clone: Its specificity is unknown.

The data were produced by immunoSEQ multiplex PCR, yet TCRdb's version contains in-frame clones alone and is incomplete. The sample holds some 87,000 clones, just under 95% seen once. The CDR3 length is 12 residues. Trimming cost V 0 bases and J 6 bases, with 5 bases left between them. Germline V lookup: CDR1 SGHRS, CDR2 YFSETQ. The chain uses TRBV5-1 and TRBJ2-3; D gene uncertain. This material consisted of unstimulated CD4+ T cells sorted from spleen or lymph node cells, taken before intestinal transplant. This sequence originates from a human donor who received an intestinal transplant. CDR3 DNA sequence: TGCGCCAGCAGCTTGGCCGGGGATACGCAGTATTTT. Protein sequence: CASSLAGDTQYF.